This is a list of T cell receptor beta chains from one sample in a study of cytomegalovirus exposure and HLA in healthy donors. Profiling relied on immunoSEQ multiplex PCR, and the TCRdb table lists in-frame clones only, not all of them. Counted here are 130,000 or so clones, about 73% occurring once; the ten biggest clones make up around 2.1%. The sample consisted of PBMCs. The receptors were gathered from a woman aged 40 to 50 in good health and CMV-seropositive. The conserved cysteine and the conserved F or W are not part of the CDR3 here. The D gene is left open where the match is weak.

V: TRBV4-3
J: TRBJ1-4
D: NA
CDR3: ASSQEALNEKLF

V: TRBV28
J: TRBJ1-1
D: TRBD1
CDR3: ASSSRGYTEAF

V: TRBV5-1
J: TRBJ2-3
D: TRBD2
CDR3: ASSLPGGLASDTQY

V: TRBV7-2
J: TRBJ2-7
D: TRBD2
CDR3: ASSLGPRLAGGPREQY

V: TRBV6-6
J: TRBJ1-3
D: TRBD1
CDR3: ASRTGSSGNTIY

V: TRBV5-1
J: TRBJ1-6
D: NA
CDR3: ASSLERGFDSPLH

V: TRBV5-1
J: TRBJ2-5
D: TRBD1
CDR3: ASSLDLLTGEETQY

V: TRBV9
J: TRBJ2-2
D: NA
CDR3: ASSGGGTVSGELF

V: TRBV7-2
J: TRBJ2-5
D: TRBD1
CDR3: ASRQDRGRETQY

V: TRBV5-8
J: TRBJ2-1
D: TRBD2
CDR3: ASSLAMLAVSSYNEQF

V: TRBV2
J: TRBJ1-5
D: NA
CDR3: ASSEVSGGNQPQH

V: TRBV4-1
J: TRBJ2-7
D: TRBD1
CDR3: ASSITGTGDYEQY

V: TRBV19
J: TRBJ1-5
D: TRBD1
CDR3: ASSIGQDRGGQPQH

V: TRBV7-3
J: TRBJ2-5
D: TRBD2
CDR3: ASSLGGAGGQQETQY

V: TRBV15
J: TRBJ1-2
D: TRBD1
CDR3: ATSRVGDSAFYGYT

V: TRBV15
J: TRBJ1-1
D: TRBD1
CDR3: ATSRGQVNTEAF

V: TRBV19
J: TRBJ1-2
D: NA
CDR3: ASSIRVGDYGYT

V: TRBV18
J: TRBJ1-6
D: NA
CDR3: ASSPEGSNSPLH

V: TRBV6-4
J: TRBJ2-3
D: TRBD2
CDR3: ASRASGADGTQY

V: TRBV5-4
J: TRBJ2-3
D: NA
CDR3: ASSLAQSTDTQY

V: TRBV30
J: TRBJ2-2
D: TRBD2
CDR3: AGRLAGADTGELF

V: TRBV14
J: TRBJ2-3
D: TRBD2
CDR3: ASSQVGGAGTQY

V: TRBV12-5
J: TRBJ2-1
D: NA
CDR3: ASGTGSRQF

V: TRBV4-2
J: TRBJ1-2
D: NA
CDR3: ASSQETDSRGYT

V: TRBV18
J: TRBJ2-2
D: NA
CDR3: ASSPGQRNTGELF

V: TRBV4-3
J: TRBJ2-1
D: NA
CDR3: ASSQDSGVRTSYNEQF

V: TRBV11-1
J: TRBJ2-4
D: TRBD1
CDR3: ASSQDRGHSKNIQY

V: TRBV15
J: TRBJ2-2
D: TRBD2
CDR3: ATSRDGGRPRELF

V: TRBV28
J: TRBJ1-5
D: NA
CDR3: ASRYRDVGQPQH

V: TRBV4-3
J: TRBJ1-4
D: TRBD1
CDR3: ASSQVSSQGAEKLF

V: TRBV4-3
J: TRBJ1-1
D: NA
CDR3: ASSQDTRAGTEAF

V: TRBV4-1
J: TRBJ1-5
D: TRBD1
CDR3: ASSQVTGVNQPQH

V: TRBV30
J: NA
D: TRBD2
CDR3: ALGLAGGFAYEQY

V: TRBV9
J: TRBJ2-7
D: NA
CDR3: ASSLAGSYEQY

V: TRBV30
J: TRBJ2-6
D: TRBD2
CDR3: AWSVQSGVLGANVLT

V: TRBV7-2
J: TRBJ2-7
D: NA
CDR3: ASSLGGWEQY

V: TRBV2
J: TRBJ2-7
D: TRBD1
CDR3: ASSAGTGDYEQY

V: TRBV18
J: TRBJ1-1
D: TRBD1
CDR3: ASSPPPGTVPNTEAF

V: TRBV27
J: TRBJ2-7
D: TRBD2
CDR3: ASSQIADRGPTSGRAAQY

V: TRBV27
J: TRBJ2-7
D: TRBD1
CDR3: ASSLGIGTGNHEQY

V: TRBV28
J: TRBJ2-1
D: TRBD2
CDR3: ASSPGGENNEQF

V: TRBV7-2
J: TRBJ2-1
D: TRBD2
CDR3: ASSLASGGPKDEQF

V: TRBV5-4
J: TRBJ2-5
D: NA
CDR3: ASSLEYQETQY

V: TRBV7-2
J: TRBJ2-1
D: TRBD2
CDR3: ASRTSGALNEQF

V: TRBV21-1
J: TRBJ1-1
D: NA
CDR3: ASSWDSGTEAF

V: TRBV21-1
J: TRBJ1-1
D: NA
CDR3: ASSKVVGQGDFNTEAF

V: TRBV4-2
J: TRBJ1-3
D: NA
CDR3: ASSQSSSGNTIY

V: TRBV5-1
J: TRBJ2-1
D: TRBD1
CDR3: ASSLAGTGDGNEQF

V: TRBV14
J: TRBJ1-3
D: NA
CDR3: ASSQDLTAGNTIY

V: TRBV19
J: TRBJ1-2
D: TRBD1
CDR3: ASSSRDRGDYGYT

V: TRBV19
J: TRBJ1-2
D: TRBD1
CDR3: ASTDGTGQINIYGYT

V: TRBV30
J: TRBJ1-2
D: NA
CDR3: AWRPRRRGGYT

V: TRBV29-1
J: TRBJ2-1
D: NA
CDR3: SVETGTGGLGEQF

V: TRBV9
J: TRBJ1-1
D: NA
CDR3: ASSVVAAEGNTEAF

V: TRBV5-4
J: TRBJ2-5
D: TRBD1
CDR3: ASSFWTGEETQY

V: TRBV5-3
J: TRBJ1-1
D: NA
CDR3: ARSAGTGEAF

V: TRBV2
J: TRBJ2-7
D: NA
CDR3: ANRRDPSYEQY